These 26 T cell receptor beta chains share one sample of origin, sequenced in a study of CD8 T cells in ankylosing spondylitis. General observations from the study: In ankylosing spondylitis blood, a motif of eight highly homologous TCR beta variants appeared characteristic.

MiXCR, run by TCRdb on the 5' RACE reads, gives a single entry per CDR3 protein. The data contain more than 600,000 distinct CDR3 sequences, 15% to 20% of them singletons. The antigens these receptors bind are not known. The specimen sequenced was blood, either unsorted or a sorted T cell fraction (not recorded which). The receptor source for this set is a male donor with ankylosing spondylitis.

This clonotype was recorded a few times. The chain links TRBV28 to TRBJ2-7; the D gene is possibly TRBD1 (6 bases). The CDR3 runs 14 residues. Per germline, CDR1 MDHEN and CDR2 SYDVKM. Between the trimmed V and J ends, which lost 6 bases and 2 bases, there was a span of 14 bases. CDR3: CASSQQGSTYEQYF. The CDR3 DNA reads as TGTGCCAGCAGCCAACAGGGTTCGACCTACGAGCAGTACTTC.

The chain is built from TRBV10-3 and TRBJ2-7, with TRBD1 identical over 9 bases. Germline CDR1 is ENHRY and CDR2 is SYGVKD. The CDR3 sequence is 14 residues long. V trimming: 3 bases; J trimming: 4 bases; junction bases outside the gene matches: 4. The CDR3 DNA reads TGTGCCATCAGTGAACGGGGACAGGGTTACGAGCAGTACTTC. Translated, it gives CAISERGQGYEQYF.

The V call is TRBV5-5, the J call TRBJ2-3, with 8 bases aligning to TRBD1. J was trimmed by 1 base and V by 0 bases; bases with no gene match: 4. The CDR3 is 16 residues long. Germline CDR1 and CDR2: SGHKS and YYEKEE (reference sequence). CDR3 loop: CASSLGQGLGTDTQYF. The CDR3 DNA is TGTGCCAGCAGCTTGGGACAGGGGCTTGGCACAGATACGCAGTATTTT. The full variable domain, in which reference TRBV5-5 and TRBJ2-3 provide the parts outside the CDR3, is DAGVTQSPTHLIKTRGQQVTLRCSPISGHKSVSWYQQVLGQGPQFIFQYYEKEERGRGNFPDRFSARQFPNYSSELNVNALLLGDSALYLCASSLGQGLGTDTQYFGPGTRLTVL.

A few counts support this clonotype. The gene calls are TRBV28 and TRBJ2-7, with TRBD2 matching 7 bases. The V gene's germline CDR1 is MDHEN and CDR2 SYDVKM. The CDR3 sequence is 14 residues long. Trimming removed 3 bases from V and 3 bases from J; junction bases left unmatched: 5. CDR3 residues: CASSLAGEIYEQYF. The CDR3 nucleotides read TGTGCCAGCAGTTTGGCGGGGGAGATCTACGAGCAGTACTTC. Full variable domain (remainder filled in from reference TRBV28 and TRBJ2-7): DVKVTQSSRYLVKRTGEKVFLECVQDMDHENMFWYRQDPGLGLRLIYFSYDVKMKEKGDIPEGYSVSREKKERFSLILESASTNQTSMYLCASSLAGEIYEQYFGPGTRLTVT.

In this sample, this clonotype turned up a few times. The chain employs TRBV12-3 or TRBV12-4 and TRBJ2-1, with a weak D call TRBD2 (5 bases). The ends were cut back, 1 base at V and 8 bases at J, with 21 bases in the middle. The CDR3 spans 17 residues. DNA for the CDR3: TGTGCCAGCAGTTTAGAGGCCTCCCCGCCGAGGGTCGATGAGCAGTTCTTC. Amino acid sequence: CASSLEASPPRVDEQFF.

The rearrangement uses TRBV25-1 and TRBJ2-5; the D is unclear. V was shortened by 5 bases and J by 5 bases, with 12 bases between the two germline ends. Germline loops: CDR1 MGHDK, CDR2 SYGVNS. This CDR3 spans 13 amino acids. CDR3 loop: CASSHILAETQYF. The DNA for the CDR3 is TGTGCCAGCAGTCACATATTGGCGGAGACCCAGTACTTC.

This clonotype was seen only a few times. The chain is built from TRBV4-1 and TRBJ2-3; possible D gene TRBD1, 6 bases. Gene TRBJ1-5 matches the end of the DNA better, so the J call may be wrong. In germline, CDR1 is MGHRA, CDR2 YSYEKL. The CDR3 sequence is 15 residues long. The CDR3 nucleotides are TGCGCCAGCAGCCATGCACAGGGCGCCACAGATACGCAGCATTTT. Its protein product is CASSHAQGATDTQHF.

This rearrangement joins TRBV5-1 to TRBJ2-1, with D possibly TRBD2 on 7 matching bases. This CDR3 has 16 residues. The V end was cut by 0 bases, the J end by 5 bases, with 15 bases between. Germline V gene sequence: CDR1 SGHRS, CDR2 YFSETQ. The CDR3 reads CASSLVPGAGDNEQFF. The CDR3, as DNA: TGCGCCAGCAGCTTGGTCCCGGGGGCGGGGGACAATGAGCAGTTCTTC.

The chain has TRBV20-1 and TRBJ1-5, with D possibly being TRBD1 (5 bases). V lost 6 bases and J 0 bases, leaving 9 bases between the germline ends. This CDR3 is built from 13 residues. Germline V CDR1 and CDR2: DFQATT, SNEGSKA (reference sequence). The DNA of the CDR3 is TGCAGTGCGGGGGTTGGTAGCAATCAGCCCCAGCATTTT. Translation gives CSAGVGSNQPQHF.

Only a few counts were recorded for this clonotype. The chain recombines TRBV7-9 with TRBJ1-1; no clear D gene. The V gene lost 1 base and the J gene lost 0 bases, with 6 bases spanning the gap. This CDR3 has 14 amino acids. The V gene's germline CDR1 is SEHNR and CDR2 FQNEAQ (reference sequence). The CDR3: CASSLDAVNTEAFF. In DNA form, the CDR3 reads TGTGCCAGCAGCTTAGACGCAGTGAACACTGAAGCTTTCTTT.

This chain joins TRBV20-1 and TRBJ2-3; TRBD2 aligns across 10 bases. V lost 6 bases, J lost 2 bases, and 5 bases stayed unmatched. The CDR3 sequence is 14 residues long. The germline V gene has CDR1 DFQATT and CDR2 SNEGSKA (reference sequence). The CDR3 sequence is CSARTSGNTDTQYF. In DNA form, the CDR3 reads TGCAGTGCCAGGACTAGCGGAAACACAGATACGCAGTATTTT.

The V gene is TRBV20-1, the J gene TRBJ1-2, with D unresolved. The CDR3 runs 11 residues. From germline, CDR1 is DFQATT and CDR2 SNEGSKA (reference sequence). Trimming pared 3 bases from V and 2 bases from J, leaving 4 bases between. The CDR3 region has the DNA TGCAGTGCTAGCTGGAACTATGGCTACACCTTC. Its protein product is CSASWNYGYTF.

This clonotype was observed once. The V call is TRBV12-3 or TRBV12-4, the J call TRBJ2-2; TRBD2 matches 12 bases. V was pared by 7 bases and J by 3 bases, with 6 bases of the junction left unmatched. The CDR3 length is 16 residues. The CDR3 region is CASNLAGGRDTGELFF. The CDR3 region has the DNA TGTGCCAGCAACCTAGCGGGGGGGCGGGACACCGGGGAGCTGTTTTTT.

V gene TRBV4-1 combines with J gene TRBJ2-1; D is unresolved. The germline V gene encodes CDR1 MGHRA and CDR2 YSYEKL. CDR3 length: 14 residues. Trimming removed 4 bases at V and 5 bases at J, with 12 bases between. Written as DNA, the CDR3 is TGCGCCAGCAGCCCTGCTGGAGTTAACAATGAGCAGTTCTTC. It is translated as CASSPAGVNNEQFF.

This sequence joins TRBV7-2 and TRBJ2-5, with 13 bases aligning to TRBD2. CDR3 length equals 15 residues. The V gene end was trimmed by 4 bases and the J gene end by 6 bases; junction bases not matched to a gene: 5. The germline V gene has CDR1 SGHTA and CDR2 FQGNSA. The CDR3 is CASSWDGTSGKTQYF. CDR3 nucleotide sequence: TGTGCCAGCAGCTGGGACGGGACTAGCGGGAAGACCCAGTACTTC.

CDR3 residues: CSVAGGRGDTGELFF. Here the CDR3 DNA reads TGCAGCGTTGCGGGCGGGAGAGGAGACACCGGGGAGCTGTTTTTT. The chain combines TRBV29-1 with TRBJ2-2; 7 bases are shared with TRBD2. This CDR3 region has 15 residues. V lost 4 bases to trimming and J lost 3 bases; unmatched junction nucleotides: 8. Germline CDR1 reads SQVTM; CDR2 reads ANQGSEA.

This clonotype was seen a handful of times. V usage is TRBV12-3 or TRBV12-4 and J usage is TRBJ2-1, with TRBD1 matching over 10 bases. The CDR3 contains 15 residues. Trimming removed 2 bases from V and 5 bases from J; junction bases left unmatched: 3. As DNA, the CDR3 is TGTGCCAGCAGTTTATGGGACAGGGGAGACAATGAGCAGTTCTTC. This codes for CASSLWDRGDNEQFF.

The table lists this clonotype with many counts. The rearrangement links TRBV9 to TRBJ2-1, with 12 bases aligning to TRBD2. V shed 8 bases and J 5 bases; nucleotides not matched to a gene: 2. This CDR3 contains 13 residues. The germline V gene has CDR1 SGDLS and CDR2 YYNGEE. The chain's CDR3 is CARTSGRNNEQFF. CDR3 in DNA: TGTGCCAGAACTAGCGGGAGGAACAATGAGCAGTTCTTC.

This clonotype has a count of ten or more. The V call is TRBV12-3 or TRBV12-4, the J call TRBJ2-7; D possibly corresponds to TRBD1 (5 bases). The CDR3 consists of 13 residues. V was cut by 0 bases and J by 6 bases, with 9 bases left in between. CDR3: CASSLAPGPEQYF. CDR3 nucleotides: TGTGCCAGCAGTTTAGCGCCAGGGCCCGAGCAGTACTTC.

V and J are TRBV5-5 and TRBJ2-7; 8 nucleotides align to TRBD2. This CDR3 is 18 amino acids long. Unmatched junction bases numbered 15, after V lost 1 base and J lost 3 bases. Per germline, CDR1 SGHKS and CDR2 YYEKEE (reference sequence). This CDR3 is CASSLRPPFLAGIYEQYF. CDR3 in DNA: TGTGCCAGCAGCTTGAGGCCCCCCTTCCTAGCGGGCATCTACGAGCAGTACTTC.

This clonotype appeared many times. The genes are TRBV12-3 or TRBV12-4 and TRBJ1-1, with D unresolved. Trimming removed 2 bases from V and 3 bases from J, with 7 bases in between. The CDR3 length is 13 residues. The CDR3 nucleotides are TGTGCCAGCAGTTTACGGGGTGACACTGAAGCTTTCTTT. It translates to CASSLRGDTEAFF.

This sequence joins TRBV3-1 and TRBJ2-7; 9 nucleotides match TRBD2. Germline V gene sequence: CDR1 LGHDT, CDR2 YNNKEL (reference sequence). The CDR3 runs to 13 residues. J was trimmed by 2 bases and V by 5 bases; bases with no gene match: 1. As DNA, the CDR3 is TGTGCCAGCAGCGCTAGCGGGACCTACGAGCAGTACTTC. This translates into CASSASGTYEQYF.

This clonotype appeared a few times. CDR3 coding DNA: TGCGCCAGCAGCTTGGACTCAAACATTCAGTACTTC. Protein sequence: CASSLDSNIQYF. V gene TRBV5-1 combines with J gene TRBJ2-4, with D unclear. V was shortened by 0 bases and J by 6 bases, with 4 bases between the two germline ends. The CDR3 is made up of 12 amino acids. The germline CDR1 and CDR2 sequences are SGHRS and YFSETQ.

The rearrangement uses TRBV20-1 and TRBJ2-4; D is unclear. The CDR3 length is 15 residues. Germline CDR1 is DFQATT and CDR2 is SNEGSKA (reference sequence). Trimming stripped 0 bases from V and 0 bases from J, with 9 bases between. The CDR3 DNA is TGCAGTGCTAGAGATGGAGAGCGAGCCAAAAACATTCAGTACTTC. Translated: CSARDGERAKNIQYF.

The chain has TRBV12-3 or TRBV12-4 and TRBJ2-7; the D call may be TRBD1 or TRBD2 (5 bases each). The V end was cut by 3 bases, the J end by 3 bases, with 18 bases between. The CDR3 is made up of 16 amino acids. The CDR3 DNA reads as TGTGCCAGCAGTTTTACCGGGGCCCCAAGGGACTACGAGCAGTACTTC. Translated: CASSFTGAPRDYEQYF.

The chain couples TRBV7-3 to TRBJ2-5; 10 bases line up with TRBD2. Germline CDR1 SGHTA, CDR2 FQGTGA. V shed 5 bases and J 3 bases; nucleotides not matched to a gene: 3. CDR3 length equals 14 residues. CDR3 in DNA: TGTGCCAGCAGCCTAGGGACTAGCGAAGAGACCCAGTACTTC. Its translation: CASSLGTSEETQYF.